This T cell receptor beta chain was documented in a study of T cell repertoires in cytomegalovirus infection. Across the study: Alongside well-studied HLA-B-restricted CMV epitopes, recently identified HLA-C-restricted CMV epitopes were also used. Shared public TCR beta signatures pointed to both CMV infection and a matching HLA type.

Using its own MiXCR run on the reads, TCRdb lists one record per CDR3 protein. The table lists around 500,000 distinct CDR3 sequences, about 42% of them singletons. Whole-study results and caveats: In two of eight donors, the top clonotype was HLA-C-restricted CMV-specific. People with CMV and the relevant HLA were identified by cumulative public TCR beta family frequency.

Germline values: CDR1 MNHEY, CDR2 SMNVEV (reference sequence). CDR3 size: 16 residues. V shed 3 bases and J shed 0 bases, with 11 bases lying between them. Comment on this clonotype: What it binds is unknown.

The gene calls are TRBV27 and TRBJ2-2; possible D gene TRBD1, 6 bases. Sequenced here: cultured PBMCs, sampled from culture after CMV antigen stimulation. This clonotype was sampled from a human donor in good health (CMV status not recorded). Some clones in this sample may be carry-over from other donors' samples. CDR3 loop: CASSLWGPANTGELFF. CDR3 bases: TGTGCCAGCAGTTTGTGGGGGCCTGCGAACACCGGGGAGCTGTTTTTT.